The clone carrying this T cell receptor (beta chain) is labeled medium-sized based on frequency. Its antigen is undetermined. TRB was amplified by touch-down multiplex PCR, primer pools A and B combined. Using the multiplex PCR reads, TCRdb records one entry per CDR3 protein without DNA. Its listing shows more than 4,500 distinct CDR3 sequences. Tens of thousands of genome equivalents of blood DNA were amplified for TRB. This entry is derived from a study of T cell clusters in autoimmune cytopenias. Study-level points and caveats: TRB repertoire shifts in secondary cytopenia and chronic lymphocytic leukemia mostly reflected lymphoma, not autoimmunity.

This same sample was also taken into another study, of T cell repertoires in aging, cancer and after chemotherapy. That report notes: Healthy donor repertoires were recorded over several months to years and showed clear clonal overlap.

The clonotype originates from a human donor in good health. The sample was peripheral blood.

CDR3 sequence: CASSQEQSQETQYF. The V gene is TRBV14, the J gene TRBJ2-5. CDR3 length: 14 residues. Looked up from germline, CDR1 is SGHDN and CDR2 is FVKESK. The whole variable domain, filled in from reference TRBV14 and TRBJ2-5, reads EAGVTQFPSHSVIEKGQTVTLRCDPISGHDNLYWYRRVMGKEIKFLLHFVKESKQDESGMPNNRFLAERTGGTYSTLKVQPAELEDSGVYFCASSQEQSQETQYFGPGTRLLVL.